What follows are 32 T cell receptor beta chains derived from one specimen sequenced in a study of blood T cells in healthy people across ages. A sample-barcoded 5' primer and a J-beta primer mix were used in a second PCR of roughly 7 to 11 cycles. TCRdb ran MiXCR on the 5' RACE reads and lists one entry per CDR3 protein. The profile shows about 750,000 distinct CDR3 sequences, roughly 50% of them singletons. Material for sequencing was blood. The receptors stem from an elderly man in good health.

The chain is built from TRBV10-3 and TRBJ2-6; D ambiguous. The CDR3 length is 12 residues. Germline-derived CDR1 and CDR2 are ENHRY and SYGVKD. V was cut by 0 bases and J by 8 bases, with 2 bases left in between. CDR3 sequence: CAISESTNVLTF. In DNA form, the CDR3 reads TGTGCCATCAGTGAGTCGACCAACGTCCTGACTTTC.

The sample holds a few counts of this clonotype. At one boundary the junction diverges from the germline segment, which might be a read error. The genes are TRBV7-7 and TRBJ2-3; D gene ambiguous. Looked up from germline, CDR1 is SSHAT and CDR2 is FNYEAQ (reference sequence). CDR3 length equals 13 residues. The CDR3 is CASSPNPLATQYF. In DNA form, the CDR3 reads TGTGCTAGCAGCCCGAACCCTTTGGCTACGCAGTATTTT.

This sequence joins TRBV12-3 or TRBV12-4 and TRBJ2-1, with 7 bases lining up with TRBD2. Unmatched junction bases numbered 7, after V lost 6 bases and J lost 11 bases. CDR3 length: 12 residues. CDR3 loop: CASSLVSGKQFF. In DNA, the CDR3 is TGTGCCAGCAGCCTAGTCAGCGGGAAGCAGTTCTTC.

This clonotype is a singleton in its sample. Germline and junction disagree at one end, which may indicate a read error. The rearrangement joins TRBV11-2 to TRBJ2-4; the D is unclear. Germline-derived CDR1 and CDR2 are SGHAT and FQNNGV. This CDR3 has 13 residues. The CDR3 DNA reads as TGTGTCAGCAGCCTAGAAACACAGCAGATTCAGTACTTC. This translates into CVSSLETQQIQYF. The entire variable domain, with the rest obtained from reference TRBV11-2 and TRBJ2-4, is as follows: EAGVAQSPRYKIIEKRQSVAFWCNPISGHATLYWYQQILGQGPKLLIQFQNNGVVDDSQLPKDRFSAERLKGVDSTLKIQPAKLEDSAVYLCVSSLETQQIQYFGAGTRLSVL.

The chain couples TRBV18 to TRBJ2-2; TRBD2 is a possible D gene (5 bases). V lost 4 bases to trimming and J lost 6 bases, with 9 bases between them. CDR1 and CDR2 from the germline V gene are KGHSH and LQKENI. The length of the CDR3 is 13 residues. The DNA for the CDR3 is TGTGCCAGCTCACAACCGGGATCCGGGGAGCTGTTTTTT. Translated: CASSQPGSGELFF.

The chain employs TRBV2 and TRBJ1-2; the D gene is possibly TRBD1 (6 bases). The germline CDR1 and CDR2 sequences are SNHLY and FYNNEI. The CDR3 is 14 amino acids. V was trimmed by 1 base and J by 8 bases, leaving 14 bases between them. The CDR3 sequence is CASSEEGHPRGYTF. The DNA for the CDR3 is TGTGCCAGCAGTGAAGAGGGACACCCACGGGGCTACACCTTC.

This clonotype was observed a handful of times. J is TRBJ2-5 and V is TRBV19; D possibly matches TRBD1 or TRBD2 (6 bases each). Germline-derived CDR1 and CDR2 are LNHDA and SQIVND (reference sequence). The CDR3 has 11 amino acids. Trimming stripped 9 bases from V and 12 bases from J, with 17 bases between. Here the CDR3 DNA reads TGTGCCAGACCTAGGGGGGACCGTGAGTACTTC. It codes for CARPRGDREYF.

J is TRBJ2-5 and V is TRBV7-3; the D gene is possibly TRBD1 (5 bases). TRBJ2-7 matches the DNA end more closely, so the J call is doubtful. Germline V gene sequence: CDR1 SGHTA, CDR2 FQGTGA. This CDR3 has 13 residues. The chain's CDR3 is CASGQGPPYEQYF. DNA for the CDR3: TGTGCCAGCGGCCAGGGTCCGCCCTACGAGCAGTACTTC.

This clonotype has a handful of counts. V and J are TRBV5-1 and TRBJ1-2; possibly TRBD1 for D (5 bases). This CDR3 spans 13 amino acids. V was trimmed by 4 bases and J by 4 bases, leaving 11 bases between them. Germline loops: CDR1 SGHRS, CDR2 YFSETQ. CDR3 sequence (DNA): TGCGCCAGCAGCAACCAGGGTGGCTATGGCTACACCTTC. The encoded protein is CASSNQGGYGYTF.

The chain carries TRBV7-9 and TRBJ1-5; D might be TRBD1 (5 bases). There are 14 residues in the CDR3. Trimming pared 3 bases from V and 7 bases from J, leaving 13 bases between. The germline V gene encodes CDR1 SEHNR and CDR2 FQNEAQ (reference sequence). The CDR3 DNA reads TGTGCCAGCAGCTTTGGGGACCTGGACCAGCCCCAGCATTTT. It encodes CASSFGDLDQPQHF. Using reference TRBV7-9 and TRBJ1-5 for the parts outside the CDR3, the full variable domain is DTGVSQNPRHKITKRGQNVTFRCDPISEHNRLYWYRQTLGQGPEFLTYFQNEAQLEKSRLLSDRFSAERPKGSFSTLEIQRTEQGDSAMYLCASSFGDLDQPQHFGDGTRLSIL.

This clonotype occurred a few times. One base away lies a much larger clone, so this may be a sequencing read error. V is TRBV20-1 and J is TRBJ2-7; 10 nucleotides align to TRBD2. V lost 3 bases, J lost 0 bases, and 2 bases stayed unmatched. The CDR3 consists of 14 residues. The germline CDR1 and CDR2 sequences are DFQATT and SNEGSKA (reference sequence). The CDR3 DNA sequence: TGCAGTGCTAGCGCTAGCGGGAGCTCCTACGAGCAGTACTTC. Translation: CSASASGSSYEQYF.

The genes are TRBV18 and TRBJ2-7; D not certain. This CDR3 is 13 amino acids long. Trimming shortened V by 3 bases and J by 4 bases, and 10 bases separated the two germline ends. The germline CDR1 and CDR2 sequences are KGHSH and LQKENI. CDR3 nucleotides: TGTGCCAGCTCACCTAGGGATCGATACGAGCAGTACTTC. It translates to CASSPRDRYEQYF.

The rearrangement joins TRBV13 to TRBJ2-1; TRBD2 agrees at 12 bases. Germline CDR1 reads PRHDT; CDR2 reads FYEKMQ (reference sequence). After removal of 4 bases from V and 8 bases from J, the junction contained 9 bases not matched to a gene. This CDR3 contains 16 residues. CDR3 in amino acids: CASSSRLAGVSDEQFF. The DNA for the CDR3 is TGTGCCAGCAGCTCCCGACTAGCGGGAGTAAGCGATGAGCAGTTCTTC.

V gene TRBV9 combines with J gene TRBJ2-1; 10 nucleotides match TRBD2. The CDR3 loop spans 15 amino acids. CDR1 and CDR2 (germline): SGDLS, YYNGEE. J was trimmed by 4 bases and V by 7 bases; bases with no gene match: 8. CDR3 nucleotides: TGTGCCAGCGCGCTTGATAGCGGGGGGTACAATGAGCAGTTCTTC. Its protein product is CASALDSGGYNEQFF.

The CDR3 DNA reads as TGCAGCGTTGAAGATGGGTCCGGGCTGTCCTATGGCTACACCTTC. It translates to CSVEDGSGLSYGYTF. The J gene is TRBJ1-2, the V gene TRBV29-1; no definite D call. This CDR3 has 15 amino acids. The V gene lost 0 bases and the J gene lost 4 bases, with 15 bases spanning the gap. Germline CDR1 SQVTM, CDR2 ANQGSEA.

This chain links TRBV5-1 with TRBJ2-4; TRBD2 matches 11 bases. The J call is doubtful: the DNA matches TRBJ2-7 better. Germline CDR1 is SGHRS and CDR2 is YFSETQ. The CDR3 is 16 amino acids. The CDR3 DNA reads TGCGCCAGCAGCCCTTCCTTCCTAGCGGGAGGCAGCGAGCAGTACTTC. Translating it yields CASSPSFLAGGSEQYF.

This rearrangement joins TRBV28 to TRBJ1-2; perhaps TRBD1 as D (5 bases). The length of the CDR3 is 15 residues. The germline V and J ends were trimmed by 7 bases and 1 base, with 16 bases remaining between them. CDR1 MDHEN and CDR2 SYDVKM come from the germline V gene. This CDR3 is CASTPPGTFNYGYTF. CDR3 nucleotide sequence: TGTGCCAGCACTCCCCCCGGGACCTTTAACTATGGCTACACCTTC.

This clonotype appeared once. V and J are TRBV7-8 and TRBJ1-1; D remains ambiguous. This CDR3 is 17 amino acids long. The ends were cut back, 5 bases at V and 4 bases at J, with 23 bases in the middle. In germline, CDR1 is SGHVS, CDR2 FQNEAQ. The CDR3 DNA is TGTGCCAGCAGCCCGTCAGTCGTACGAGATTTGGGCACTGAAGCTTTCTTT. It is translated as CASSPSVVRDLGTEAFF.

This clonotype was found a few times. This rearrangement joins TRBV21-1 to TRBJ2-5; no check of the table's D call, TRBD2, against the DNA was made. TRBV21-1 is a pseudogene segment. The CDR3 loop spans 20 amino acids. The CDR3 reads CASSKRASGSLLRSETTQYF. The CDR3 DNA reads TGTGCCAGCAGCAAACGGGCGAGCGGGAGTTTGTTACGATCGGAGACGACCCAGTACTTC.

V is TRBV6-5 and J is TRBJ2-7; tentatively, D is TRBD1 (5 bases). V was trimmed by 2 bases and J by 1 base, leaving 9 bases between them. Germline V gene sequence: CDR1 MNHEY, CDR2 SVGAGI. The CDR3 spans 14 residues. The CDR3 spells CASSYLTGSYEQYF. CDR3 bases: TGTGCCAGCAGTTACCTAACAGGATCCTACGAGCAGTACTTC.

This clonotype showed up just once. The chain recombines TRBV4-2 with TRBJ2-5; possible D gene TRBD1, 6 bases. The end of the DNA is better explained by TRBJ2-7, so the J call may be wrong. Germline CDR1 is LGHNA and CDR2 is YNFKEQ. CDR3 length: 14 amino acids. CDR3 residues: CASSQTGTFYEQYF. The CDR3 nucleotides are TGTGCCAGCAGCCAGACAGGAACCTTCTACGAGCAGTACTTC.

The table lists this clonotype with a few counts. This chain connects TRBV2 to TRBJ1-2; no firm D call. There are 12 residues in the CDR3. CDR1 is SNHLY, CDR2 FYNNEI, per germline. Trimming took off 2 bases at V and 4 bases at J, with 5 bases between the two ends. In DNA, the CDR3 is TGTGCCAGCAGTGAACTCACCTATGGCTACACCTTC. The encoded protein is CASSELTYGYTF.

This clonotype has only a few counts. This rearrangement joins TRBV7-9 to TRBJ1-2; D not resolved. Per the germline V gene, CDR1 is SEHNR and CDR2 is FQNEAQ (reference sequence). The V end lost 5 bases, the J end lost 4 bases, and 8 bases lay between the germline ends. The CDR3 consists of 12 residues. CDR3 amino acids: CASSEGIYGYTF. In nucleotides, the CDR3 is TGTGCCAGCAGCGAGGGAATCTATGGCTACACCTTC.

The chain is built from TRBV2 and TRBJ1-2; the match to TRBD1 covers 7 bases. Germline CDR1 reads SNHLY; CDR2 reads FYNNEI. The V gene end was trimmed by 4 bases and the J gene end by 8 bases; junction bases not matched to a gene: 7. The CDR3 sequence is 13 residues long. This CDR3 is CASSVVQGGGYTF. In DNA form, the CDR3 reads TGTGCCAGCAGTGTGGTTCAAGGGGGCGGCTACACCTTC.

The chain is built from TRBV10-3 and TRBJ2-7, with 8 bases that match TRBD2. The CDR3 extends over 14 amino acids. Unmatched junction bases numbered 7, after V lost 7 bases and J lost 2 bases. Germline V lookup: CDR1 ENHRY, CDR2 SYGVKD. This chain's CDR3 is CAITGGGHPYEQYF. CDR3 DNA: TGTGCCATCACCGGGGGGGGACACCCCTACGAGCAGTACTTC.

This chain uses TRBV29-1 with TRBJ1-1; no definite D call. The CDR3 sequence is 15 residues long. V was cut by 8 bases and J by 1 base, with 20 bases left in between. Germline CDR1 SQVTM, CDR2 ANQGSEA. CDR3 DNA: TGCAGCTCGCCGAGGAGCCATCGAGCGAACACTGAAGCTTTCTTT. It encodes CSSPRSHRANTEAFF.

The rearrangement links TRBV15 to TRBJ2-7, with a weak D call TRBD1 (5 bases). This CDR3 is built from 16 residues. Germline loops: CDR1 LNHNV, CDR2 YYDKDF (reference sequence). V was cut by 3 bases and J by 7 bases, with 22 bases left in between. The CDR3 region has the DNA TGTGCCACCAGCAGGGAAAGAAGGGGTGGAACAAATGAGCAGTACTTC. Translated: CATSRERRGGTNEQYF.

The CDR3 here is CASRPGPSSYNEQFF. In DNA, the CDR3 is TGTGCCAGCAGGCCAGGGCCGAGCTCCTACAATGAGCAGTTCTTC. The chain joins TRBV27 to TRBJ2-1; possibly TRBD1 for D (5 bases). The V end lost 6 bases, the J end lost 0 bases, and 12 bases lay between the germline ends. Germline CDR1 and CDR2: MNHEY and SMNVEV (reference sequence). This CDR3 is built from 15 residues.

This clonotype has a handful of counts. The chain has TRBV6-2 or TRBV6-3 and TRBJ2-1; 12 bases are a match to TRBD2. The CDR3 consists of 17 residues. V gave up 2 bases and J gave up 6 bases; unmatched junction bases: 8. The germline V gene encodes CDR1 MNHEY and CDR2 SVGEGT. CDR3 sequence (DNA): TGTGCCAGCAGTTACCAAGCGACTAGCGGGAGAGGCAATGAGCAGTTCTTC. It codes for CASSYQATSGRGNEQFF.

This clonotype was found a few times. This rearrangement joins TRBV2 to TRBJ2-7; the D gene is possibly TRBD1 (6 bases). V was clipped by 10 bases and J by 5 bases, with 15 bases between them. Germline V gene lookup returns CDR1 SNHLY and CDR2 FYNNEI. The CDR3 loop spans 12 amino acids. The DNA of the CDR3 is TGTGCCACTAAGGGGACAAACGACGAGCAGTACTTC. Protein product: CATKGTNDEQYF.

The V call is TRBV7-6, the J call TRBJ2-1; no reliable D call. The length of the CDR3 is 17 residues. The germline V and J ends were trimmed by 5 bases and 0 bases, with 17 bases remaining between them. The germline V gene has CDR1 SGHVS and CDR2 FNYEAQ. The CDR3 DNA reads TGTGCCAGCAGCCCTGTTGGGCCCTGGAGCTCCTACAATGAGCAGTTCTTC. As protein: CASSPVGPWSSYNEQFF.

The chain combines TRBV20-1 with TRBJ2-5, with 7 bases that match TRBD2. The CDR3 length is 11 residues. V gave up 6 bases and J gave up 5 bases; unmatched junction bases: 3. The germline CDR1 and CDR2 sequences are DFQATT and SNEGSKA (reference sequence). The CDR3 sequence is CSAAGEETQYF. The CDR3, as DNA: TGCAGTGCCGCGGGAGAGGAGACCCAGTACTTC.